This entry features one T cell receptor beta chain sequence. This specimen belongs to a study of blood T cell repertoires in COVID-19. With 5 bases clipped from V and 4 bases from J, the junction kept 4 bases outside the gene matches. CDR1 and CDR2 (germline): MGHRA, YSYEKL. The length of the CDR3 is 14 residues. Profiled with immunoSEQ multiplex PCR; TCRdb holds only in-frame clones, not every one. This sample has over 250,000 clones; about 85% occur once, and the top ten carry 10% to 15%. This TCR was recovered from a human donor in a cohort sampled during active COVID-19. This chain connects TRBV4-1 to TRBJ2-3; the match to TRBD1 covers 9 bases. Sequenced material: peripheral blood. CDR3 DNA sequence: TGCGCCAGCAGCTCTCGACAGGGGGCAGATACGCAGTATTTT. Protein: CASSSRQGADTQYF.